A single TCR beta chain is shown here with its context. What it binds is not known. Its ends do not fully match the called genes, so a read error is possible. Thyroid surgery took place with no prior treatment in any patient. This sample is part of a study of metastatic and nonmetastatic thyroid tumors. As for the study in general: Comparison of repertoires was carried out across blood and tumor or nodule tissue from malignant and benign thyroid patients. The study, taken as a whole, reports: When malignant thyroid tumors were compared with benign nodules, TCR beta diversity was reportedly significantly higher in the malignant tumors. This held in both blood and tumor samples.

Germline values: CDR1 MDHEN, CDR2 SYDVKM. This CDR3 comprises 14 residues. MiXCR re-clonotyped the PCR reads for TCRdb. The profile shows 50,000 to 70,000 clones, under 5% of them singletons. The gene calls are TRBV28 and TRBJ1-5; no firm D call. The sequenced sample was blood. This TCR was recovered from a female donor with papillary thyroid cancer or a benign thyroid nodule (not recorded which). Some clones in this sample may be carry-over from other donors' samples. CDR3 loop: CASNSAVSNQPQHF. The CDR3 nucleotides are TGTGCCAGCAATTCAGCCGTCTCCAATCAGCCGCAGCATTTT.